This T cell receptor (beta chain) was identified during a study of blood T cells in healthy people across ages (dated by TCRdb to the mid-2010s). Concerning the study at large: In model experiments, template switching captured about one uniquely barcoded TCR beta cDNA molecule for every two T cells. Using the same blood draw, the study looked at two additional independent replicas of 1 million unique cDNA reads for two donors, one aged 18 to 30 and the other aged 80 or older. To avoid experimental bias, donors of different ages were spread randomly across the sequencing lanes. The donors were split into four age groups: young (average 16 years), middle-aged (39), aged (over 55) and long-lived (under 85). Using deep sequencing normalized with unique cDNA molecular identifiers, the study measured how TCR beta repertoire diversity changes with age.

Systemically healthy Caucasian individuals from Russia, over 30 in total and aged roughly 6 to 90 years, were included as donors. Each donor gave ten milliliters of peripheral blood, collected into EDTA-treated Vacutainer tubes. PBMCs were isolated by Ficoll-Paque density-gradient centrifugation, with at least 7 million obtained per sample. Trizol reagent was used to extract total RNA from the PBMCs, yielding at least 5.5 micrograms per sample. For every donor, flow cytometry on a PBMC aliquot measured the percentage of naive CD45RAhigh/CD27high T cells. What the work shows at the level of the full study, not this receptor alone: As age increased, observed TCR beta diversity per million T cells dropped in a roughly linear way, and a significant reduction was already evident by age about 40. Since profiling was done on bulk unsorted PBMCs, naive and antigen-experienced compartments could not be conclusively compared. A strong correlation was found between observed TCR beta diversity and the percentage of naive T cells measured by flow cytometry. Estimates of total diversity from one million sequenced T cells were regarded as lower bounds and underestimates. Compared with the aged group, the long-lived group had more naive CD4+ T cells, fewer expanded clones and increased TCR diversity, a pattern suggesting age selection. Because donor CMV infection status was unknown, age-related changes in expanded clonotypes were potentially confounded.

A note on this clonotype: What this receptor recognizes is not known. A much more abundant neighbour one base away suggests this may be a read error.

The protocol used for the library was 5' RACE. Sequencing relied on an Illumina HiSeq 2500. A second PCR of about 7 to 12 cycles was run with a J-beta primer mix and a sample-barcoded 5' primer. Each TCR beta cDNA molecule received a unique molecular identifier from a template-switch 5' adaptor carrying 12 random nucleotides. Each sample yielded at least 3 million CDR3-containing paired-end reads. All of the RNA was converted into first-strand cDNA using the Mint cDNA synthesis kit, with a TRBC-specific oligonucleotide serving as the primer. All cDNA was treated with uracil-DNA glycosylase and then went through a first 18-cycle PCR with the universal primers M1SS and BC2_uni_R. Under the source paper's analysis protocol: For normalization, 1 million high-quality reads, each with a distinct molecular identifier, were randomly selected from each sample. Reads sharing molecular identifiers were discarded rather than binned into consensus sequences. MiTCR, run with a Q25 quality threshold and the strictest error-elimination algorithm, handled CDR3 identification, clonotype clustering and error correction. A nonparametric unseen species model using Euler transformation provided a lower-bound estimate of total TCR beta diversity. In TCRdb, the public reads were trimmed at Q25 with fastp and aligned with MiXCR, with productive beta chains retained. All rows with the same CDR3 protein become a single entry with the most common DNA and genes. None of the V and J calls come from the authors' own analysis; TCRdb made them. In this sample the table shows hundreds of thousands of distinct CDR3 sequences, 52% of which occur a single time. The ten largest clones add up to roughly 14% of the sample.

The sample was blood. The sequence derives from a woman of 80 years or more in good health.

The encoded CDR3 is CASGFGTGLNQPQHF. The nucleotide sequence is TGCGCCAGCGGCTTCGGGACGGGCCTCAATCAGCCCCAGCATTTT. The chain was built from TRBV5-1 and TRBJ1-5, with TRBD1 perhaps the D gene, on 5 matching bases. CDR1 and CDR2 are drawn from the germline V gene: SGHRS, YFSETQ. Spanning cysteine to phenylalanine, the CDR3 consists of 15 amino acids. The kept DNA is CDR3 alone, 45 bases in frame from the first base. Joined to the reference TRBV5-1 and TRBJ1-5 proteins, this CDR3 gives the full variable domain: KAGVTQTPRYLIKTRGQQVTLSCSPISGHRSVSWYQQTPGQGLQFLFEYFSETQRNKGNFPGRFSGRQFSNSRSEMNVSTLELGDSALYLCASGFGTGLNQPQHFGDGTRLSIL.